The source of this T cell receptor (beta chain) is a study of breast tumors, draining lymph nodes, adjacent tissues (dated by TCRdb to 2016 to 2017). For the wider study: Breast cancer patients provided tumor, adjacent nontumor tissue and axillary lymph nodes, and the study compared the TCR beta repertoires across these three sources. In human breast cancer, the study set out to evaluate how tumor, surrounding tissue and draining lymph node repertoires relate to one another and whether T cells may move between these sites. The study at large found these results: Tumor and nontumor tissue repertoires were found to be significantly more similar in luminal-like than in basal-like breast cancer. The study presented the conclusion that tumor T cells originate in lymph nodes as consistent with a hypothesis, not as something directly demonstrated. Tumor T-cell repertoires showed less diversity than lymph node repertoires and more diversity than nontumor tissue repertoires, and tumor T-cell repertoires showed preferential V and J gene usage. The data were considered consistent with most tumor T cells being derived from the lymph node and subsequently expanding within tumor tissue.

The CDR3, from cysteine to phenylalanine, totals 15 residues. Just the 45-base CDR3 DNA is kept, in frame starting at base 1. From the germline V gene, CDR1 is SGHRS and CDR2 is YFSETQ. Trimming costs V 4 bases and J 2 bases, and their ends lie 14 bases apart. TCRdb shows the sequencer as Illumina HiSeq 2000. TCR beta chain libraries were generated through multiplex PCR amplification. The amplified TCR beta chain products were analyzed by high-throughput sequencing. TCRdb cleaned the public reads at Q25 with fastp, built clones with MiXCR and kept in-frame beta chains. Rows matching on CDR3 protein sequence are summarized as one entry with the most common DNA and genes. Within this sample are under 45,000 distinct CDR3 sequences, with 35% to 40% of them counted one time only. Approximately 10% of the sample is held by the ten biggest clonotypes. This clonotype was found many times. The antigen it recognizes is unknown. No base qualities exist here, and no much larger clone lies one base off it.

This clonotype was sampled from a female donor with breast cancer. Some clones in this sample may be carry-over from other donors' samples. Rearrangement joined TRBV5-1 to TRBJ2-3; TRBD2 is a possible D gene, resting on 6 matching bases. The sample consisted of breast tumor tissue. The nucleotide sequence is given as TGCGCCAGCAGCACGGGACGCGGGAACACAGATACGCAGTATTTT. Its translation is CASSTGRGNTDTQYF.